The entry below describes one T cell receptor beta chain. The time point is: pre-sensitization, week 0. Treatment in this sample: therapeutic diphenylcyclopropenone sensitization with weekly scalp DPC. This entry comes from a study of human T cells and chemical hapten exposure. In TCRdb, the RACE reads were re-called with MiXCR into one record per CDR3 protein. The sample lists around 120,000 distinct CDR3 sequences, about 13% seen once, with around 2.8% in the top ten. V lost 6 bases, J lost 0 bases, and 2 bases stayed unmatched. From germline, CDR1 is MDHEN and CDR2 SYDVKM. The CDR3 sequence is 14 residues long.

The chain recombines TRBV28 with TRBJ2-7; TRBD1 agrees at 10 bases. The receptor was isolated from a woman aged 18 to 35 with alopecia areata. Some clones in this sample may be carry-over from other donors' samples. This sample comprised whole blood, obtained in connection with sensitization to the hapten diphenylcyclopropenone (DPC). The CDR3: CASRGQGGSYEQYF. CDR3 nucleotides: TGTGCCAGCAGAGGACAGGGGGGCTCCTACGAGCAGTACTTC.